This T cell receptor (beta chain) appears in the sequencing data of a study of cytomegalovirus exposure and HLA in healthy donors (dated by TCRdb to between 2016 and 2019). Some background on the complete study: In an earlier analysis of roughly 590 of the donors, 276 Gb of sequence data and roughly 100 million unique TCR beta sequences from about 190 million T cells were reported. A later analysis re-examined previously published TCR beta repertoires from roughly 720 donors and added high-resolution HLA genotyping to investigate patterns of TCR occurrence. HLA typing included class I and class II loci at four-digit resolution. An early release that covered several hundred HLA-typed donors contained approximately 290 gigabases of sequencing data and about 84 million unique TCR sequences. The genetic ancestry cluster associated with self-reported Caucasian donors included about 81% of the approximately 430 genotyped donors. Alongside the repertoire data, information on donor age, sex, ethnicity and CMV serostatus was compiled. To decide whether each TCR beta V gene segment behaved as functional or pseudogenic, an earlier analysis of some 540 of the donors relied on high-throughput TCR beta sequencing. A later genetic analysis used genome-wide SNP genotypes for 398 of the 666 donors, treating that subset as a discovery cohort. The study was designed to test whether signatures of past pathogen exposure could be identified by cataloging public T cell receptors. High-throughput TCR immunosequencing, statistical association of individual TCRs with disease status, and machine learning were combined to predict cytomegalovirus infection status. A separate validation cohort of roughly 120 different subjects was used in addition to the roughly 670-subject first cohort. Roughly five DR-DQ haplotypes were handled as single units for association and clustering, since linkage in the cohort was strong. Across around 400 genotyped donors of the cohort, an average of roughly 200,000 unique TCR beta nucleotide sequences per donor were sequenced, and 15% to 20% of those sequences were non-productive. All discovery cohort repertoires had been generated using a single sequencing platform. Typing coverage differed by locus: A, B, C, DRB1 and DQB1 were typed in about 620-640 donors, DQA1 in 522, DPA1 in 600 to 610, and DPB1 in 450 to 480. The study profiled the T cell repertoires of hundreds of subjects by immunosequencing and related them to cytomegalovirus serostatus. Rather than drawing on any new phenotypic data, the later analysis identified candidate immune exposures from TCR beta sequences and the way those sequences occurred across donors.

The CDR3, cysteine through phenylalanine, is 16 amino acids long. The only DNA kept is the CDR3, 48 bases in frame from the first base. From the germline V gene, CDR1 is SGHRS and CDR2 is YFSETQ. As regards this clone: This clone's antigen is unknown. At one of its ends the junction is not consistent with the germline gene, which may arise from a read error.

The cohort was made up of about 670 healthy bone marrow donors. All cohort members were sampled while nominally healthy, although unrecorded immune exposures were likely present. The donor was CMV seropositive and was included in the group of approximately 300 seropositive cohort members. A peripheral blood sample was collected from each donor, and TCR beta sequencing was performed on peripheral blood mononuclear cells. Genomic DNA extraction from the blood cell samples was performed with the Qiagen DNeasy Blood Extraction Kit. The library was built by means of the immunoSEQ multiplex PCR assay. A mixture of 60 forward primers for TCR Vbeta segments and 13 reverse primers for TCR Jbeta segments was used in the multiplex PCR. The CDR3 region of rearranged TCR beta genes was amplified from genomic DNA with a multiplex PCR assay. On the Illumina HiSeq System, the amplified TCR beta libraries were sequenced as 87-base-pair reads. Per the source publication's procedure: Across the 500 to 750 repertoires, a later analysis counted 75 million to 90 million unique TCR beta chains, 9.5 million to 13 million of which were shared by at least two donors. Raw reads were error-corrected and collapsed into unique sequences by a nearest-neighbor algorithm in which closely related sequences were merged to remove PCR and sequencing errors. Alignment of CDR3 sequences to IMGT reference sequences was used to assign V, D and J gene segments. For a sequence to be retained, a match of at least six nucleotides to both a V gene segment and a J gene segment was required. A rearrangement counted as productive if the CDR3 had no stop codons and remained in frame with V and J, and every other rearrangement counted as non-productive. CDR3 was defined according to IMGT convention as the region running from the second conserved V-encoded cysteine to the conserved J-encoded phenylalanine. The earlier analysis of around 640 of the donors excluded sequences that lacked an unambiguous match to a single V gene segment. In an earlier analysis of 500 to 750 of the donors, V segments were called functional above 56.7% productive rearrangements and were called segregating when the between-donor standard deviation exceeded 5%. To diagnose cytomegalovirus status from the catalog of TCR beta chain sequences, a statistical classification framework was built. A later analysis assigned V and J genes by comparing TCR nucleotide sequences with IMGT/GENE-DB human TR gene sequences. A later analysis assigned CDR3 sequences and most-parsimonious VDJ recombination scenarios with the TCRdist pipeline. A later analysis defined each TCR beta chain by its CDR3 amino acid sequence plus V-gene family, and excluded reads lacking a unique V-gene family. In a later analysis, several hundred highly shared, low-generation-probability nucleotide sequences were removed to address suspected cross-contamination and a sequencing artifact. In a later analysis, a clonal expansion index for each public chain was calculated from normalized within-repertoire ranks of inferred template counts. In a later analysis, generation probabilities were computed with a VDJ recombination model fitted to out-of-frame rearrangements, and the resulting probabilities were checked against IGoR. In a later analysis, hypergeometric tests were used to score TCR-TCR, TCR-HLA and TCR-CMV co-occurrence, with a repertoire-size bias correction applied to TCR pairs. False discovery rates were estimated in a later analysis by permuting HLA or CMV assignments 20 times. In a later analysis, co-occurring TCRs were grouped using DBSCAN, with TCRdist sequence similarity added in when clustering inside HLA-allele-positive subsets. Co-occurrence clustering excluded repertoires with fewer than 30,000 or more than 120,000 public chains, plus five with anomalous nucleotide sharing. Here the immuneACCESS table is served through TCRdb, limited to in-frame sequences with V and J called. Missing clones are a known gap in these copies; in checked studies unresolved V genes cover under half, and the rest lacks a known reason. Clonal size and the V and J genes are those of that table, whereas D and trimming came from the DNA. The sample table holds 75,000 to 90,000 clones, of which 78% were seen once. The ten largest clones take up less than 9.5% of the sample.

General findings and caveats noted by the study authors: A group of highly shared sequence variants was considered likely to be a technical artifact of the sequencing pipeline. HLA typing was unavailable for some donors at each locus, so association tests used only the typed subset. Correlated functional status among segregating V segments might be attributable to linkage disequilibrium, but an unknown experimental factor could not be ruled out. The classifier was reported to diagnose cytomegalovirus status with high specificity and sensitivity in both the original and validation cohorts. According to a later genetic analysis, donors in an Asian-associated ancestry cluster had fewer N-insertions in productive TCRs than the approximately 610-donor mean. Most TCR sequences were observed very rarely across donors, whereas some public TCRs were present in many individuals. It was suggested by the authors that the approach could potentially be generalized to other disease states and immunological phenotypes. In a later analysis, most CMV-associated TCR beta chains were found to appear HLA-restricted, with HLA associations seemingly driven largely by CMV exposure. Several of the top co-occurrence clusters appeared to be linked to parvovirus B19, influenza, CMV and Epstein-Barr virus, according to a later analysis. In the study, 150 to 200 TCR beta chains were listed as associated with cytomegalovirus. A later analysis found that TCR association rates varied across HLA loci, with DRB1 alleles showing the most associated TCRs and HLA-C alleles the fewest. An earlier analysis of 450 to 750 of the donors showed that most TCR beta V segments appeared in productive rearrangements either about 87% or about 30% of the time, which broadly matched IMGT annotations. A later analysis associated 15,000 to 20,000 TCR beta sequences with specific HLA alleles at a false discovery rate of 0.05. In a later analysis, HLA-associated TCR beta chains were found to be more clonally expanded and to have lower generation probabilities than equally common non-associated chains. The only immune exposure information available for the cohort was CMV serostatus. In a later genetic analysis, a missense DCLRE1C variant was associated with V-gene and J-gene trimming of TCR beta chains, and the association was replicated in an independent cohort. A further reported finding was that TCR beta sequences accurately predicted the HLA-A and HLA-B alleles for most subjects in the first cohort. Because counts were too low, about 18 rarely observed V segments, including chromosome 9 orphons, were left out of the earlier analysis of about 620 of the donors. The cohort was sequenced for TCR beta chains only, and without alpha or paired-chain data the features that could be detected were limited. Roughly uniform sequencing depth across donors was assumed in presence/absence analyses, although this assumption may not hold. When HLA alleles, especially DR and DQ, strongly co-occurred, attributing TCR associations to individual alleles was difficult. Because the 87-base-pair reads could not distinguish some IMGT-functional V segments, including TRBV6-2 and TRBV6-3, those segments were excluded. In vitro tests confirmed that a few of the cytomegalovirus-associated TCR beta chains recognize cytomegalovirus antigens.

Sequences were obtained from PBMCs. The chain was built from TRBV5-1 and TRBJ2-5; the D gene is possibly TRBD2, with 6 bases matching. The receptor was derived from a woman aged 40 to 50 in good health and CMV-seropositive. The CDR3 region has the sequence CASSLNIAGTLEAQYF. The nucleotides read TGCGCCAGCAGCTTGAATATAGCCGGGACTTTAGAGGCCCAGTACTTC. The CDR3, completed at both ends by the reference TRBV5-1 and TRBJ2-5 genes, gives the full variable domain KAGVTQTPRYLIKTRGQQVTLSCSPISGHRSVSWYQQTPGQGLQFLFEYFSETQRNKGNFPGRFSGRQFSNSRSEMNVSTLELGDSALYLCASSLNIAGTLEAQYFGPGTRLLVL.